This TCR beta chain was sequenced for a study of PD-L1 blockade in urothelial cancer. The overall study: Beginning in about 2014, patients received atezolizumab, given as 1,200 mg intravenously every 3 weeks.

Sequencing used immunoSEQ multiplex PCR; TCRdb keeps in-frame clones, though not all of them. This table has tens of thousands of clones, roughly 90% appearing once. V lost 0 bases and J lost 4, with 13 bases in between. The CDR3 consists of 15 residues. Germline V gene lookup returns CDR1 SGHVS and CDR2 FNYEAQ. All patients handed over anywhere from 1 to 8 samples, pretreatment and on-treatment. This receptor was identified in a woman aged 55-70 years with urothelial cancer. V and J are TRBV7-6 and TRBJ2-7; a possible D gene is TRBD2 (7 bases). The sequenced sample was PBMCs, obtained around atezolizumab (anti-PD-L1) treatment. This chain's CDR3 is CASSLAGGGQYEQYF. The CDR3 nucleotides read TGTGCCAGCAGCTTAGCGGGAGGGGGGCAATACGAGCAGTACTTC.